This TCR beta chain was identified in a study of blood T cell repertoires in COVID-19. The germline V gene has CDR1 SNHLY and CDR2 FYNNEI. The CDR3 contains 14 residues. V lost 4 bases, J lost 7 bases, and 6 bases stayed unmatched. Either two negative PCRs, clearance, or symptom resolution qualified Cohort 3 donors as recovered. Repertoires were generated with immunoSEQ multiplex PCR, while TCRdb's copy carries only in-frame clones and drops some. The repertoire holds nearly 200,000 clones, with 80% to 85% as singletons. The sequenced material came from PBMCs or T cells enriched from blood (not recorded which). The rearrangement joins TRBV2 to TRBJ1-5; 8 nucleotides align to TRBD1. The source is a man aged 40-49 years who had recovered from COVID-19. For the CDR3, the DNA is TGTGCCAGCAGTGCTGGACAGGGCGGGCAGCCCCAGCATTTT. Its protein product is CASSAGQGGQPQHF.